The next 5 T cell receptor beta chains were all read from a single sample in a study of CD8 T cells in ankylosing spondylitis. TCRdb reanalysed the 5' RACE reads using MiXCR and keeps one entry per CDR3 protein. The table records approximately 240,000 distinct CDR3 sequences, over 9.5% of them present only once. The sequenced sample consisted of blood, either unsorted or a sorted T cell fraction (not recorded which). The source is a male donor with ankylosing spondylitis or in good health (not recorded which).

As concerns this clonotype: The junction does not match germline at one end; this may be a read error. V is TRBV7-2 and J is TRBJ2-1; D call uncertain. The CDR3 loop spans 12 amino acids. Germline V gives CDR1 SGHTA, CDR2 FQGNSA. The chain's CDR3 is CASSPVLRNWVF. CDR3 nucleotide sequence: TGTGCCAGCAGCCCGGTGCTCAGGAACTGGGTCTTC.

This clonotype was counted many times. The J gene is TRBJ2-7, the V gene TRBV28; D might be TRBD2 (5 bases). V was shortened by 6 bases and J by 5 bases, with 20 bases between the two germline ends. Germline CDR1 reads MDHEN; CDR2 reads SYDVKM. The CDR3 is 15 residues long. CDR3 region: CASRHTREERNEQYF. CDR3 bases: TGTGCCAGCAGACATACGAGGGAAGAAAGGAACGAGCAGTACTTC.

This clonotype was recorded many times. V and J are TRBV14 and TRBJ2-1; D is undetermined. V lost 6 bases and J lost 8, with 20 bases in between. Germline assignment: CDR1 SGHDN and CDR2 FVKESK. The CDR3 consists of 15 residues. CDR3 nucleotides: TGTGCCAGCAGTCTTATAGCAGCCCCTGGTTATGAGCAGTTCTTC. Translating gives CASSLIAAPGYEQFF.

This clonotype has ten or more counts. CDR3: CASSSIPGRGQYF. The DNA of the CDR3 is TGTGCCAGCAGCTCTATCCCCGGCAGGGGGCAGTACTTC. This chain uses TRBV7-2 with TRBJ2-7; possibly TRBD1 for D (6 bases). This CDR3 is built from 13 residues. Germline lookup yields CDR1 SGHTA and CDR2 FQGNSA. Trimming took 4 bases from V and 9 from J, leaving 16 bases between them.

This clonotype was recorded at least ten times. The CDR3 coding sequence is TGTGCCAGCAGGCCAACAGCGGCGCAGGGAGGAACGCAGTATTTT. It encodes CASRPTAAQGGTQYF. The chain employs TRBV12-3 or TRBV12-4 and TRBJ2-3; possible D gene TRBD2, 6 bases. V lost 6 bases and J lost 9, with 22 bases in between. The CDR3 is made up of 15 amino acids.